This paragraph reports one TCR beta chain. Its antigen is undetermined. CDR1 and CDR2 from the germline V gene are SGHKS and YYEKEE (reference sequence). The CDR3 is made up of 13 amino acids. Construction of the TCR beta libraries employed iRepertoire HTBI primers in conjunction with Arm-PCR of CDR3 regions. One entry per CDR3 protein, called by TCRdb with MiXCR from the multiplex PCR reads. Of 420,000 or so distinct CDR3 sequences listed, roughly 15% are singletons. This sample was included in a study of regulatory T cells in long-lasting Graves disease. Time point reported: newly diagnosed GD, antithyroid drugs for less than 3 months. Construction of the TCR library relied on RNA isolated from PBMCs. Study findings and constraints: Persistent disease was characterized by preferential usage of TRBV28, TRBJ1-2 and TRBJ2-5. Persistent Graves' patients showed reduced TCR diversity versus newly diagnosed patients.

The same sample was also studied in work on T cells in Graves' hyperthyroidism and ophthalmopathy. This second report adds: The HTBI primer set drove a first-round RT-PCR of the TCR CDR3.

The TCR originated in a woman younger than 30 with Graves disease. The rearrangement joins TRBV5-5 to TRBJ2-7; tentative D call: TRBD1 (6 bases). The closer fit of TRBJ2-5 to the DNA end suggests the J call may be wrong. The sequences come from peripheral blood mononuclear cells (PBMCs), collected at new diagnosis, from a patient treated with antithyroid drugs. Here the CDR3 DNA reads TGTGCCAGCAGCTTCAGGGGTGGTGAGACCCAGTACTTC. Protein product: CASSFRGGETQYF.